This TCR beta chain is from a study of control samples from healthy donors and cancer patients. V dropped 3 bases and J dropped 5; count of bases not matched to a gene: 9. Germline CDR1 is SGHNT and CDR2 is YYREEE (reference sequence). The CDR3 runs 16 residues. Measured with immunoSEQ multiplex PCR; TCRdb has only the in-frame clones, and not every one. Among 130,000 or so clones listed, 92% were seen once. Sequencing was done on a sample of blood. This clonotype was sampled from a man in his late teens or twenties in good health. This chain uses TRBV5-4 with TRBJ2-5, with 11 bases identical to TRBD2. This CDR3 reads CASSSSSGGWEETQYF. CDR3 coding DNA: TGTGCCAGCAGCTCTTCTAGCGGGGGGTGGGAGGAGACCCAGTACTTC.